This is a list of T cell receptor beta chains from one sample in a study of T cells in Graves' hyperthyroidism and ophthalmopathy. TCRdb recomputed calls from the multiplex PCR reads with MiXCR, one row per CDR3 protein. Of around 200,000 distinct CDR3 sequences in the sample, 15% to 20% are singletons; the top ten hold 25% to 30%. The sample taken for sequencing was blood. The receptors shown here come from a woman aged 45-65 years with Graves' hyperthyroidism. Each CDR3 is given with its conserved first and last residue. A D gene is named only where the DNA matches it firmly. Expanded clones get a size class; other rows say once, few or many, or leave the size out.

cdr3_aa: CASSQAGSSYNSPLHF
cdr3_nt: TGTGCCAGCAGCCAAGCGGGGAGCTCCTATAATTCACCCCTCCACTTT
j_call: TRBJ1-6
v_call: TRBV7-9
d_call: -
clone_size: many
cdr3_length: 16

cdr3_aa: CASSVEGALRTEAFF
cdr3_nt: TGTGCCAGCAGCGTAGAGGGGGCCCTGAGGACTGAAGCTTTCTTT
j_call: TRBJ1-1
v_call: TRBV12-3/TRBV12-4
d_call: TRBD1
clone_size: -
cdr3_length: 15

cdr3_aa: CASSHRDQNTDTQYF
cdr3_nt: TGTGCCAGCAGCCACCGGGACCAGAACACAGATACGCAGTATTTT
j_call: TRBJ2-3
v_call: TRBV7-2
d_call: -
clone_size: -
cdr3_length: 15

cdr3_aa: CASSLIGTATDTQYF
cdr3_nt: TGTGCCAGCAGCTTAATAGGGACAGCCACAGATACGCAGTATTTT
j_call: TRBJ2-3
v_call: TRBV7-3
d_call: TRBD1
clone_size: many
cdr3_length: 15

cdr3_aa: CSARGGTSGVLQFF
cdr3_nt: TGCAGTGCTAGAGGGGGGACTAGCGGGGTTCTGCAGTTCTTC
j_call: TRBJ2-1
v_call: TRBV20-1
d_call: TRBD2
clone_size: -
cdr3_length: 14

cdr3_aa: CASSAHRGNNEQFF
cdr3_nt: TGCGCCAGCAGCGCCCACAGGGGGAATAATGAGCAGTTCTTC
j_call: TRBJ2-1
v_call: TRBV5-1
d_call: TRBD1
clone_size: many
cdr3_length: 14

cdr3_aa: CSAGDRGGYTF
cdr3_nt: TGCAGTGCAGGGGACAGGGGGGGCTACACCTTC
j_call: TRBJ1-2
v_call: TRBV20-1
d_call: TRBD1
clone_size: many
cdr3_length: 11

cdr3_aa: CASSLAGGTSAFNEQFF
cdr3_nt: TGCGCCAGCAGCTTGGCCGGGGGGACTAGCGCCTTCAATGAGCAGTTCTTC
j_call: TRBJ2-1
v_call: TRBV5-1
d_call: TRBD2
clone_size: few
cdr3_length: 17

cdr3_aa: CASSQRGDGTYEQYF
cdr3_nt: TGCGCCAGCAGCCAGAGAGGAGACGGCACCTACGAGCAGTACTTC
j_call: TRBJ2-7
v_call: TRBV5-1
d_call: -
clone_size: few
cdr3_length: 15

cdr3_aa: CATSDLAHEQYF
cdr3_nt: TGTGCCACCAGTGATTTGGCCCACGAGCAGTACTTC
j_call: TRBJ2-7
v_call: TRBV24-1
d_call: -
clone_size: -
cdr3_length: 12

cdr3_aa: CASSRGAGRATGELFF
cdr3_nt: TGTGCCAGCAGCCGAGGGGCAGGGCGGGCCACCGGGGAGCTGTTTTTT
j_call: TRBJ2-2
v_call: TRBV5-5
d_call: -
clone_size: many
cdr3_length: 16

cdr3_aa: CASSLTPGSYGYTF
cdr3_nt: TGTGCCAGCAGTTTGACCCCCGGGTCCTATGGCTACACCTTC
j_call: TRBJ1-2
v_call: TRBV28
d_call: -
clone_size: many
cdr3_length: 14

cdr3_aa: CASSPDPGANVLTF
cdr3_nt: TGTGCCAGCAGCCCGGACCCTGGGGCCAACGTCCTGACTTTC
j_call: TRBJ2-6
v_call: TRBV3-1
d_call: -
clone_size: many
cdr3_length: 14

cdr3_aa: CASSWTSGGAGSTDTQYF
cdr3_nt: TGTGCCAGCAGTTGGACTAGCGGGGGGGCCGGTAGCACAGATACGCAGTATTTT
j_call: TRBJ2-3
v_call: TRBV6-5
d_call: TRBD2
clone_size: -
cdr3_length: 18

cdr3_aa: CSAIRLAGGTDTQYF
cdr3_nt: TGCAGTGCTATACGCTTAGCGGGGGGCACAGATACGCAGTATTTT
j_call: TRBJ2-3
v_call: TRBV20-1
d_call: TRBD2
clone_size: -
cdr3_length: 15

cdr3_aa: CASSTWDRADTGELFF
cdr3_nt: TGTGCCAGCAGCACCTGGGACAGGGCGGACACCGGGGAGCTGTTTTTT
j_call: TRBJ2-2
v_call: TRBV11-1
d_call: TRBD1
clone_size: many
cdr3_length: 16

cdr3_aa: CSVDIFGEQFF
cdr3_nt: TGCAGCGTTGATATATTCGGTGAGCAGTTCTTC
j_call: TRBJ2-1
v_call: TRBV29-1
d_call: -
clone_size: few
cdr3_length: 11

cdr3_aa: CASSPHSGSNQPQHF
cdr3_nt: TGTGCCAGCAGTCCCCATTCAGGAAGCAATCAGCCCCAGCATTTT
j_call: TRBJ1-5
v_call: TRBV28
d_call: -
clone_size: many
cdr3_length: 15

cdr3_aa: CASSPTRGSGLGYNEQFF
cdr3_nt: TGTGCCAGCAGCCCCACCAGGGGTTCGGGACTCGGCTACAATGAGCAGTTCTTC
j_call: TRBJ2-1
v_call: TRBV9
d_call: -
clone_size: many
cdr3_length: 18

cdr3_aa: CASSQAHRYHGYTF
cdr3_nt: TGTGCCAGCAGCCAGGCACACCGATACCATGGCTACACCTTC
j_call: TRBJ1-2
v_call: TRBV14
d_call: -
clone_size: many
cdr3_length: 14

cdr3_aa: CAVRQGGTGELFF
cdr3_nt: TGTGCCGTACGACAGGGCGGCACCGGGGAGCTGTTTTTT
j_call: TRBJ2-2
v_call: TRBV6-1
d_call: TRBD1
clone_size: many
cdr3_length: 13

cdr3_aa: CASSFMGWGNTEAFF
cdr3_nt: TGTGCCAGCAGTTTTATGGGGTGGGGGAACACTGAAGCTTTCTTT
j_call: TRBJ1-1
v_call: TRBV27
d_call: -
clone_size: many
cdr3_length: 15

cdr3_aa: CASSPRGRSGNEQFF
cdr3_nt: TGTGCCAGCAGCCCCAGGGGGCGCTCTGGGAATGAGCAGTTCTTC
j_call: TRBJ2-1
v_call: TRBV7-2
d_call: TRBD1
clone_size: -
cdr3_length: 15

cdr3_aa: CASSLRDRGLYGYTF
cdr3_nt: TGTGCCAGCAGCCTCCGGGACAGGGGTCTCTATGGCTACACCTTC
j_call: TRBJ1-2
v_call: TRBV11-2
d_call: TRBD1
clone_size: many
cdr3_length: 15

cdr3_aa: CASSQGQGRGYGYTF
cdr3_nt: TGCGCCAGCAGCCAAGGACAGGGGAGAGGGTATGGCTACACCTTC
j_call: TRBJ1-2
v_call: TRBV4-1
d_call: TRBD1
clone_size: few
cdr3_length: 15

cdr3_aa: CASSFGTSEAFF
cdr3_nt: TGTGCCAGCAGCTTCGGGACGTCGGAAGCTTTCTTT
j_call: TRBJ1-1
v_call: TRBV7-9
d_call: -
clone_size: many
cdr3_length: 12

cdr3_aa: CASSQVQGTDTQYF
cdr3_nt: TGTGCCAGCAGCCAAGTTCAGGGGACAGATACGCAGTATTTT
j_call: TRBJ2-3
v_call: TRBV14
d_call: -
clone_size: few
cdr3_length: 14

cdr3_aa: CASSYGGGEQFF
cdr3_nt: TGTGCCAGCAGTTATGGGGGGGGGGAGCAGTTCTTC
j_call: TRBJ2-1
v_call: TRBV9
d_call: TRBD2
clone_size: few
cdr3_length: 12

cdr3_aa: CASSFSGDTGELFF
cdr3_nt: TGTGCCAGCAGCTTTTCAGGGGACACCGGGGAGCTGTTTTTT
j_call: TRBJ2-2
v_call: TRBV7-6
d_call: -
clone_size: -
cdr3_length: 14

cdr3_aa: CASSLARSNQPQHF
cdr3_nt: TGTGCCAGCAGTTTAGCGCGGAGCAATCAGCCCCAGCATTTT
j_call: TRBJ1-5
v_call: TRBV12-3/TRBV12-4
d_call: -
clone_size: -
cdr3_length: 14

cdr3_aa: CASRRTPGGADTQYF
cdr3_nt: TGTGCCAGCCGGCGAACCCCGGGAGGCGCAGATACGCAGTATTTT
j_call: TRBJ2-3
v_call: TRBV6-1
d_call: TRBD2
clone_size: many
cdr3_length: 15

cdr3_aa: CATQMYPGASYNEQFF
cdr3_nt: TGTGCCACCCAGATGTATCCAGGGGCCTCCTACAATGAGCAGTTCTTC
j_call: TRBJ2-1
v_call: TRBV15
d_call: -
clone_size: few
cdr3_length: 16

cdr3_aa: CASSATSGGQDTQYF
cdr3_nt: TGTGCCAGCAGCGCAACTAGCGGGGGTCAAGATACGCAGTATTTT
j_call: TRBJ2-3
v_call: TRBV9
d_call: TRBD2
clone_size: many
cdr3_length: 15

cdr3_aa: CASSLSAALTSSYNEQFF
cdr3_nt: TGTGCCAGCAGTTTATCAGCGGCCTTAACGAGCTCCTACAATGAGCAGTTCTTC
j_call: TRBJ2-1
v_call: TRBV27
d_call: -
clone_size: many
cdr3_length: 18

cdr3_aa: CASSSGTGGYGYTF
cdr3_nt: TGTGCCAGCAGCTCTGGGACAGGGGGCTACGGCTACACCTTC
j_call: TRBJ1-2
v_call: TRBV7-8
d_call: TRBD1
clone_size: many
cdr3_length: 14

cdr3_aa: CASSTLTGLWSGYTF
cdr3_nt: TGTGCCAGTAGTACCTTAACAGGGCTGTGGAGTGGCTACACCTTC
j_call: TRBJ1-2
v_call: TRBV19
d_call: -
clone_size: -
cdr3_length: 15

cdr3_aa: CASSLNTGQNTEAFF
cdr3_nt: TGTGCCAGCAGCTTAAATACAGGGCAGAACACTGAAGCTTTCTTT
j_call: TRBJ1-1
v_call: TRBV7-9
d_call: -
clone_size: many
cdr3_length: 15

cdr3_aa: CASSRNSGGAGDTQYF
cdr3_nt: TGCGCCAGCTCTCGAAATAGCGGGGGGGCCGGAGATACGCAGTATTTT
j_call: TRBJ2-3
v_call: TRBV5-1
d_call: TRBD2
clone_size: many
cdr3_length: 16

cdr3_aa: CASSFRTGSNEQYF
cdr3_nt: TGCGCCAGCAGCTTTAGGACAGGGAGTAACGAGCAGTACTTC
j_call: TRBJ2-7
v_call: TRBV5-1
d_call: TRBD1
clone_size: many
cdr3_length: 14

cdr3_aa: CASSLEKIWAQETQYF
cdr3_nt: TGTGCCAGCAGCTTAGAAAAAATCTGGGCGCAAGAGACCCAGTACTTC
j_call: TRBJ2-5
v_call: TRBV7-9
d_call: -
clone_size: many
cdr3_length: 16

cdr3_aa: CASSDAVRANYGYTF
cdr3_nt: TGTGCCAGCAGTGACGCGGTGAGAGCTAACTATGGCTACACCTTC
j_call: TRBJ1-2
v_call: TRBV2
d_call: -
clone_size: many
cdr3_length: 15

cdr3_aa: CAGGEGRNGYTF
cdr3_nt: TGTGCCGGAGGGGAGGGACGGAATGGCTACACCTTC
j_call: TRBJ1-2
v_call: TRBV19
d_call: -
clone_size: many
cdr3_length: 12

cdr3_aa: CASSSRTGAINEKLFF
cdr3_nt: TGCGCCAGCAGCTCGAGAACAGGGGCGATTAATGAAAAACTGTTTTTT
j_call: TRBJ1-4
v_call: TRBV5-1
d_call: TRBD1
clone_size: many
cdr3_length: 16

cdr3_aa: CASSISGGGTDTQYF
cdr3_nt: TGTGCCAGCAGCATTAGCGGGGGAGGCACAGATACGCAGTATTTT
j_call: TRBJ2-3
v_call: TRBV7-3
d_call: TRBD2
clone_size: many
cdr3_length: 15

cdr3_aa: CASSIRRYTEAFF
cdr3_nt: TGTGCCAGTAGTATCAGGAGATACACTGAAGCTTTCTTT
j_call: TRBJ1-1
v_call: TRBV19
d_call: -
clone_size: few
cdr3_length: 13

cdr3_aa: CASRNGWNTEAFF
cdr3_nt: TGTGCCAGCAGAAACGGTTGGAACACTGAAGCTTTCTTT
j_call: TRBJ1-1
v_call: TRBV28
d_call: -
clone_size: many
cdr3_length: 13

cdr3_aa: CASSLEGGIGEQFF
cdr3_nt: TGTGCCAGCAGCTTAGAAGGGGGTATCGGTGAGCAGTTCTTC
j_call: TRBJ2-1
v_call: TRBV11-2
d_call: -
clone_size: many
cdr3_length: 14

cdr3_aa: CASSLAGGMDYEQYF
cdr3_nt: TGCGCCAGCAGCTTGGCCGGAGGGATGGACTACGAGCAGTACTTC
j_call: TRBJ2-7
v_call: TRBV5-1
d_call: -
clone_size: few
cdr3_length: 15

cdr3_aa: CASSSDLSDTQYF
cdr3_nt: TGTGCCAGCAGTTCGGACCTGTCAGATACGCAGTATTTT
j_call: TRBJ2-3
v_call: TRBV12-3/TRBV12-4
d_call: -
clone_size: -
cdr3_length: 13

cdr3_aa: CASILGDLDTEAFF
cdr3_nt: TGTGCCAGCATCCTAGGGGACCTGGACACTGAAGCTTTCTTT
j_call: TRBJ1-1
v_call: TRBV7-9
d_call: -
clone_size: -
cdr3_length: 14

cdr3_aa: CASSQALAASYEQYF
cdr3_nt: TGTGCCAGCAGCCAAGCGCTAGCGGCTTCCTACGAGCAGTACTTC
j_call: TRBJ2-7
v_call: TRBV4-2
d_call: TRBD2
clone_size: few
cdr3_length: 15